The rows below give T cell receptor beta chains drawn from one sample of a study of blood T cell repertoires in COVID-19. Assay: immunoSEQ multiplex PCR; the TCRdb copy retains only in-frame clones and omits some. The sample consists of roughly 180,000 clones, 80% to 85% of them appearing once. Material for sequencing was peripheral blood. These receptors originate from a woman aged 40 to 55 with COVID-19, enrolled during active disease. Both conserved end residues are part of each CDR3. The order of the fields is J gene, V gene, clone size, D gene, CDR3 protein, CDR3 DNA. The D gene is left open where the match is weak. A row's size may be missing; if present it is once, few, many or a size class.

J: TRBJ2-1
V: TRBV9
size: .
D: TRBD2
CDR3: CASSVGSGAGGEQFF
DNA: TGTGCCAGCAGCGTAGGGAGTGGCGCGGGAGGTGAGCAGTTCTTC

J: TRBJ1-1
V: TRBV2
size: .
D: .
CDR3: CASSEWAYTEAFF
DNA: TGTGCCAGCAGTGAATGGGCTTACACTGAAGCTTTCTTT

J: TRBJ1-4
V: TRBV6-5
size: .
D: .
CDR3: CASSFQGRADEKLFF
DNA: TGTGCCAGCAGTTTTCAGGGGAGGGCTGATGAAAAACTGTTTTTT

J: TRBJ2-2
V: TRBV2
size: .
D: TRBD2
CDR3: CASSPSGSHTGELFF
DNA: TGTGCCAGCAGTCCTAGCGGGAGTCACACCGGGGAGCTGTTTTTT

J: TRBJ1-6
V: TRBV5-1
size: .
D: .
CDR3: CASSLGESNSPLHF
DNA: TGCGCCAGCAGCTTGGGAGAGAGTAATTCACCCCTCCACTTT

J: TRBJ2-5
V: TRBV4-1
size: few
D: TRBD1
CDR3: CASSLDPGQGSETQYF
DNA: TGCGCCAGCAGCCTAGACCCCGGACAGGGCTCGGAGACCCAGTACTTC

J: TRBJ2-3
V: TRBV4-1
size: .
D: .
CDR3: CASSLPGTPKPDTQYF
DNA: TGCGCCAGCAGCCTTCCCGGGACTCCTAAGCCCGATACGCAGTATTTT

J: TRBJ1-2
V: TRBV12-3/TRBV12-4
size: .
D: .
CDR3: CASSVSGYGYTF
DNA: TGTGCCAGCAGTGTTTCAGGGTATGGCTACACCTTC

J: TRBJ1-1
V: TRBV7-9
size: .
D: TRBD1
CDR3: CASSLSTGGNTEAFF
DNA: TGTGCCAGCAGCTTGTCGACAGGGGGGAACACTGAAGCTTTCTTT

J: TRBJ2-3
V: TRBV18
size: .
D: .
CDR3: CASSPGAWDTDTQYF
DNA: TGTGCCAGCTCACCGGGGGCTTGGGACACAGATACGCAGTATTTT

J: TRBJ2-1
V: TRBV5-4
size: .
D: .
CDR3: CASSTSDFSYNEQFF
DNA: TGTGCCAGCAGCACCTCGGACTTCTCCTACAATGAGCAGTTCTTC

J: TRBJ1-4
V: TRBV16
size: few
D: .
CDR3: CASTPAGAANEKLFF
DNA: TGTGCCAGCACTCCCGCGGGGGCGGCTAATGAAAAACTGTTTTTT

J: TRBJ1-2
V: TRBV19
size: .
D: TRBD1
CDR3: CASSINRGLDGYTF
DNA: TGTGCCAGTAGTATAAACAGGGGGCTGGATGGCTACACCTTC

J: TRBJ1-5
V: TRBV3-1/TRBV3-2
size: .
D: TRBD1
CDR3: CASSPGYRQGDQPQHF
DNA: TGTGCCAGCAGCCCCGGTTATCGACAGGGGGATCAGCCCCAGCATTTT

J: TRBJ1-2
V: TRBV10-2
size: .
D: TRBD1
CDR3: CASSPDRAFLYTF
DNA: TGCGCCAGCAGCCCTGACAGGGCTTTCCTCTACACCTTC

J: TRBJ2-1
V: TRBV7-3
size: .
D: .
CDR3: CASSLQYPNEQFF
DNA: TGTGCCAGCAGCTTACAGTACCCCAATGAGCAGTTCTTC

J: TRBJ1-2
V: TRBV9
size: .
D: TRBD1
CDR3: CASSVQGATSGYTF
DNA: TGTGCCAGCAGCGTCCAGGGGGCTACGAGTGGCTACACCTTC

J: TRBJ2-5
V: TRBV18
size: .
D: .
CDR3: CASSLGGQETQYF
DNA: TGTGCCAGCTCCCTCGGGGGCCAAGAGACCCAGTACTTC

J: TRBJ2-7
V: TRBV19
size: .
D: .
CDR3: CASSIALAQSYEQYF
DNA: TGTGCCAGTAGTATAGCTCTAGCCCAATCCTACGAGCAGTACTTC

J: TRBJ1-1
V: TRBV7-2
size: .
D: TRBD1
CDR3: CASSLQGGNTEAFF
DNA: TGTGCCAGCAGCCTACAGGGGGGAAACACTGAAGCTTTCTTT